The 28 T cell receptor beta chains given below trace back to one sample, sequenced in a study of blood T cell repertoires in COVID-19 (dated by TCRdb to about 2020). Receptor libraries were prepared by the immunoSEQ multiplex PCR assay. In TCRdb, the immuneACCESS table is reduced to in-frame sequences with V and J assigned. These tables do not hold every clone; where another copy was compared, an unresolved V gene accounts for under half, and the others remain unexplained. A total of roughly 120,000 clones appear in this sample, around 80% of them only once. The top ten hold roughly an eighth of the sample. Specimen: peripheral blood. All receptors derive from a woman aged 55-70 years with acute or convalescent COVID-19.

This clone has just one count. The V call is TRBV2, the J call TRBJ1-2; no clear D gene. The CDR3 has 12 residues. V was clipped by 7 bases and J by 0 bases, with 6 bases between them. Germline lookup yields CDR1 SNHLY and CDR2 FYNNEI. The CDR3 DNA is TGTGCCAGCACCCTCTCTAACTATGGCTACACCTTC. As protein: CASTLSNYGYTF.

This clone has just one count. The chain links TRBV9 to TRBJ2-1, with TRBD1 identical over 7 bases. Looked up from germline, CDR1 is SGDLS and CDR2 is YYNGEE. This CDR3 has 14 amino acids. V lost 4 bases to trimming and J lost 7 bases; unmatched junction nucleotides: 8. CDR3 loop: CASSIQTGSNEQFF. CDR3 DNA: TGTGCCAGCAGCATCCAGACAGGGTCGAATGAGCAGTTCTTC. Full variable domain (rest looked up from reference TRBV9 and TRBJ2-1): DSGVTQTPKHLITATGQRVTLRCSPRSGDLSVYWYQQSLDQGLQFLIQYYNGEERAKGNILERFSAQQFPDLHSELNLSSLELGDSALYFCASSIQTGSNEQFFGPGTRLTVL.

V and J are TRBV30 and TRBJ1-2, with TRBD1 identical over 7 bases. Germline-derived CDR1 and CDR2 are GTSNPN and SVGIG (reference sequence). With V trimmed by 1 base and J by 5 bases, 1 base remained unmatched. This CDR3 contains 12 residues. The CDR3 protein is CAWSGQGYGYTF. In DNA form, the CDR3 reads TGTGCCTGGAGTGGACAGGGTTATGGCTACACCTTC.

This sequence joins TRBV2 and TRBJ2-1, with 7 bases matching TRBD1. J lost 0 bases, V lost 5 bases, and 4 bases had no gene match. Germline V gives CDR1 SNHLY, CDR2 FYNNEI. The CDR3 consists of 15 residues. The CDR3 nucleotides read TGTGCCAGCAGTACCCGGACAGGCTCCTACAATGAGCAGTTCTTC. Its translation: CASSTRTGSYNEQFF. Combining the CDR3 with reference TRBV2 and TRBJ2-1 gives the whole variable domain EPEVTQTPSHQVTQMGQEVILRCVPISNHLYFYWYRQILGQKVEFLVSFYNNEISEKSEIFDDQFSVERPDGSNFTLKIRSTKLEDSAMYFCASSTRTGSYNEQFFGPGTRLTVL.

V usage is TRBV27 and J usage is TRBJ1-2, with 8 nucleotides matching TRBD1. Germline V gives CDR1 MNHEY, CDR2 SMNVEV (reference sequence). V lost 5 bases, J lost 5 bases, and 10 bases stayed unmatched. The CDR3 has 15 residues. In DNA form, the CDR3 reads TGTGCCAGCAGTCGAGACAGGGGAAATGTTTATGGCTACACCTTC. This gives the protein CASSRDRGNVYGYTF.

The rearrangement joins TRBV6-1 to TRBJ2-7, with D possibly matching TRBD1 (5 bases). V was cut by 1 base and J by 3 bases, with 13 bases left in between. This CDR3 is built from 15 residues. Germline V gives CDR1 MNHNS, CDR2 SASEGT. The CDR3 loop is CASSEGTGSFYEQYV. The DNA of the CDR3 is TGTGCCAGCAGTGAAGGAACAGGCTCGTTCTACGAGCAGTACGTC.

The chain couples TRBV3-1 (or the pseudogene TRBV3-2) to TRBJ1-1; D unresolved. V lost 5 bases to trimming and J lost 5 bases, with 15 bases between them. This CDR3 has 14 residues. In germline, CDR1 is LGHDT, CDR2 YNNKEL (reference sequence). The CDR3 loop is CASSFQTSRTEAFF. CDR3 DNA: TGTGCCAGCAGCTTTCAAACCTCACGGACTGAAGCTTTCTTT.

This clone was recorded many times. Here the CDR3 reads CASSEARLAGNYGYTF. CDR3 nucleotide sequence: TGTGCCAGCAGTGAAGCCCGGTTAGCAGGGAACTATGGCTACACCTTC. This sequence joins TRBV2 and TRBJ1-2; tentative D call: TRBD1 (5 bases). This CDR3 has 16 residues. CDR1 and CDR2 (germline): SNHLY, FYNNEI. V was pared by 0 bases and J by 2 bases, with 13 bases between.

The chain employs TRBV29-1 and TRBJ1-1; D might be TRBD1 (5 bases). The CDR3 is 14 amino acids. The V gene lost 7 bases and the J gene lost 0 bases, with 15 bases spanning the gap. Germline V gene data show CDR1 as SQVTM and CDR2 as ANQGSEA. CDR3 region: CSAQRQLLNTEAFF. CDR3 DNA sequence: TGCAGCGCCCAAAGACAGCTTCTGAACACTGAAGCTTTCTTT.

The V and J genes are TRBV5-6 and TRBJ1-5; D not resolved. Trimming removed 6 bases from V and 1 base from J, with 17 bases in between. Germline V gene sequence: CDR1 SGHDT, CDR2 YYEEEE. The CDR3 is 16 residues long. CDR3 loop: CASTSWGGSSNQPQHF. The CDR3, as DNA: TGTGCCAGCACCTCCTGGGGAGGGTCCAGCAATCAGCCCCAGCATTTT. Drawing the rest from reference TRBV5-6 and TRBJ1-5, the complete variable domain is DAGVTQSPTHLIKTRGQQVTLRCSPKSGHDTVSWYQQALGQGPQFIFQYYEEEERQRGNFPDRFSGHQFPNYSSELNVNALLLGDSALYLCASTSWGGSSNQPQHFGDGTRLSIL.

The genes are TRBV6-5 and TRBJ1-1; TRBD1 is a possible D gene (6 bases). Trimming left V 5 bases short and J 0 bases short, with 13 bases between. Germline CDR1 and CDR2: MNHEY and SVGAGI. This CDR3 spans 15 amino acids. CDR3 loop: CASSPRGGLNTEAFF. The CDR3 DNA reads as TGTGCCAGCAGTCCAAGGGGGGGATTGAACACTGAAGCTTTCTTT.

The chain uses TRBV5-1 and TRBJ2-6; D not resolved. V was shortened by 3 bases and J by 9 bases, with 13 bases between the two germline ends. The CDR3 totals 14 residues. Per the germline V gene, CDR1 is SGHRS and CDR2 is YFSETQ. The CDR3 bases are TGCGCCAGCAGCTCACTTTTGGGCGTCAACGTCCTGACTTTC. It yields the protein CASSSLLGVNVLTF.

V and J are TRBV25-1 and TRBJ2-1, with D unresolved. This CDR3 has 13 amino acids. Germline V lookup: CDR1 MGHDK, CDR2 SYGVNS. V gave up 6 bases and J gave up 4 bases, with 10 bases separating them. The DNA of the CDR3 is TGTGCCAGCAGCATTGGAGCTTACAATGAGCAGTTCTTC. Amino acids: CASSIGAYNEQFF.

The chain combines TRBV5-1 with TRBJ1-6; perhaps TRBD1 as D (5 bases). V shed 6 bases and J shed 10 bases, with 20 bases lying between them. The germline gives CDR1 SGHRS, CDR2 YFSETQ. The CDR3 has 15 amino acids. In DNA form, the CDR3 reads TGCGCCAGCACTCCTCAGGGCGATGGTGGCTCACCCCTCCACTTT. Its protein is CASTPQGDGGSPLHF.

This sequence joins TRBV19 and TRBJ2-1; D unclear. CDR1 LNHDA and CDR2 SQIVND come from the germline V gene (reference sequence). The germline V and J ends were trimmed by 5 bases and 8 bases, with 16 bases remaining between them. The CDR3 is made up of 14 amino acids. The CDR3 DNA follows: TGTGCCAGTAGTTTTAAGCCCGAGATGTATGAGCAGTTCTTC. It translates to CASSFKPEMYEQFF.

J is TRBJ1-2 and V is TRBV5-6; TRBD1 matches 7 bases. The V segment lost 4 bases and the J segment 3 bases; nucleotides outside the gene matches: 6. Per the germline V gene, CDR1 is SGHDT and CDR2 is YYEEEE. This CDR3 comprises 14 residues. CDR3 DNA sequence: TGTGCCAGCAGCCCCGGGACAGCCTACTATGGCTACACCTTC. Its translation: CASSPGTAYYGYTF.

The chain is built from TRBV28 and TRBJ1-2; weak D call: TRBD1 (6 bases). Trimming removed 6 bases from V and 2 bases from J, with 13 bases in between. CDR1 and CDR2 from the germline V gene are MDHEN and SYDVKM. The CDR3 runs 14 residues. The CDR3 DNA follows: TGTGCCAGCAGCGGACAGACGAAGAACTATGGCTACACCTTC. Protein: CASSGQTKNYGYTF.

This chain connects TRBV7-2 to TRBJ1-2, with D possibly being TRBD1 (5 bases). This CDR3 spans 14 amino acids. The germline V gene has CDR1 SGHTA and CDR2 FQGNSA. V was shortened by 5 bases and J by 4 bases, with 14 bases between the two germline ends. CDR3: CASSPRFQGYGYTF. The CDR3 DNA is TGTGCCAGCAGCCCTCGGTTCCAGGGCTATGGCTACACCTTC.

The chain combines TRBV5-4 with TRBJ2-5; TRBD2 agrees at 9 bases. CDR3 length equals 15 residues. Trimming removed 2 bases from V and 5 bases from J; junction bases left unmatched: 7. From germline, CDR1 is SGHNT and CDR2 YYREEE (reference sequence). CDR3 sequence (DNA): TGTGCCAGCAGCTTTGGCGGGGGGGAGTTGGAGACCCAGTACTTC. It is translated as CASSFGGGELETQYF.

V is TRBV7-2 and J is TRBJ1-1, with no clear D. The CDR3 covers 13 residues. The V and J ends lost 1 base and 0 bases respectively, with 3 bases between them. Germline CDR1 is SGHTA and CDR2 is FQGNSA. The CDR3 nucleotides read TGTGCCAGCAGCTTAGTCTTGAACACTGAAGCTTTCTTT. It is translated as CASSLVLNTEAFF. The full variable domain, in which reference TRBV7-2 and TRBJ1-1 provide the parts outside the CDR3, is GAGVSQSPSNKVTEKGKDVELRCDPISGHTALYWYRQSLGQGLEFLIYFQGNSAPDKSGLPSDRFSAERTGGSVSTLTIQRTQQEDSAVYLCASSLVLNTEAFFGQGTRLTVV.

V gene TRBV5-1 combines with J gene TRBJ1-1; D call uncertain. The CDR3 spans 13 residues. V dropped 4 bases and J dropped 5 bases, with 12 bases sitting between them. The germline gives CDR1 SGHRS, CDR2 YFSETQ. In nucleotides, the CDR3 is TGCGCCAGCAGCCTGGTGAGGGAGACTGAAGCTTTCTTT. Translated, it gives CASSLVRETEAFF.

The CDR3 here is CASSSRVGDNSPLHF. The CDR3 DNA follows: TGCGCCAGCAGCTCCCGGGTGGGTGATAATTCACCCCTCCACTTT. The rearrangement joins TRBV5-1 to TRBJ1-6, with D uncertain. The length of the CDR3 is 15 residues. Germline V CDR1 and CDR2: SGHRS, YFSETQ. V lost 3 bases and J lost 5, with 12 bases in between. The full variable domain, rest sourced from reference TRBV5-1 and TRBJ1-6, is KAGVTQTPRYLIKTRGQQVTLSCSPISGHRSVSWYQQTPGQGLQFLFEYFSETQRNKGNFPGRFSGRQFSNSRSEMNVSTLELGDSALYLCASSSRVGDNSPLHFGNGTRLTVT.

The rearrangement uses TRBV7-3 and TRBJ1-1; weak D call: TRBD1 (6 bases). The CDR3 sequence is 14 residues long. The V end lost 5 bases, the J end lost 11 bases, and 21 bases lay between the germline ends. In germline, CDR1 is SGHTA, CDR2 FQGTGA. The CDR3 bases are TGTGCCAGCAGCCCGCGATCTGGGGGCGCAGTGGCTTTCTTT. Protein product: CASSPRSGGAVAFF.

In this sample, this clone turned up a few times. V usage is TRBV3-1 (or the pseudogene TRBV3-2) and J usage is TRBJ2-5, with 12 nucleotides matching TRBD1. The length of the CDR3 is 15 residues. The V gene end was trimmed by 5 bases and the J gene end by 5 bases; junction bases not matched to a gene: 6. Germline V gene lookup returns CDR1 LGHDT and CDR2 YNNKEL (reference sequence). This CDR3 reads CASSWGQGARETQYF. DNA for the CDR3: TGTGCCAGCAGCTGGGGACAGGGGGCAAGGGAGACCCAGTACTTC.

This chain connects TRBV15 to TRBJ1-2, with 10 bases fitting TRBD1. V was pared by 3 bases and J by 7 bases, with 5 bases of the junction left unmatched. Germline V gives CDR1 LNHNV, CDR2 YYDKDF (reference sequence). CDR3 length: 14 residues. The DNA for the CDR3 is TGTGCCACCAGCAGTCCGGGACAGGGGTTTGGCTACACCTTC. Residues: CATSSPGQGFGYTF.

CDR3 protein: CASSLDQDSRKKLFF. In DNA form, the CDR3 reads TGTGCCAGCAGCTTAGATCAGGACAGCCGGAAAAAACTGTTTTTT. The rearrangement uses TRBV7-8 and TRBJ1-4; possible D gene TRBD1, 6 bases. CDR3 length: 15 amino acids. The V end lost 1 base, the J end lost 9 bases, and 15 bases lay between the germline ends. CDR1 SGHVS and CDR2 FQNEAQ come from the germline V gene.

The CDR3 nucleotides read TGTGCCAGCAGCTCCCCCACCCGGGGTACAGATACGCAGTATTTT. It encodes CASSSPTRGTDTQYF. The rearrangement uses TRBV27 and TRBJ2-3, with D perhaps TRBD2 (5 bases). Germline CDR1 reads MNHEY; CDR2 reads SMNVEV (reference sequence). The CDR3 is made up of 15 amino acids. Deletions cut 6 bases from V and 3 bases from J, with 16 bases between.

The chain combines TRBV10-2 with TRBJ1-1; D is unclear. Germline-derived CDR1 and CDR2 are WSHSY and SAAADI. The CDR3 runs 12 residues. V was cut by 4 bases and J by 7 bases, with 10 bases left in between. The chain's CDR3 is CASSGLDIEAFF. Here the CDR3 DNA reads TGCGCCAGCAGTGGACTGGATATTGAAGCTTTCTTT.